Listed here are 13 T cell receptor beta chains from one sample, sequenced in a study of cytomegalovirus exposure and HLA in healthy donors. The primer mix had 60 Vbeta and 13 Jbeta primers. Repertoires were generated with immunoSEQ multiplex PCR, while TCRdb's copy carries only in-frame clones and drops some. The top ten clones hold around 25% of a sample with tens of thousands of clones, 75% of them seen once. The sample consisted of PBMCs. The receptor source for this set is a woman aged 35 to 49 in good health and CMV-seropositive.

The count of this clone is one. This chain joins TRBV11-2 and TRBJ2-5; 7 nucleotides align to TRBD1. Trimming at V came to 4 bases and at J to 3 bases, leaving 8 bases not matched to a gene. Per germline, CDR1 SGHAT and CDR2 FQNNGV. This CDR3 region has 15 residues. The CDR3 DNA reads TGTGCCAGCAGCTCATACAGGGGTAGGGAAGAGACCCAGTACTTC. As protein: CASSSYRGREETQYF.

This clone was observed once. In the same sample, other DNA sequences code for this CDR3. V gene TRBV6-1 combines with J gene TRBJ2-5; 8 bases map to TRBD1. Looked up from germline, CDR1 is MNHNS and CDR2 is SASEGT. V shed 4 bases and J 3 bases; nucleotides not matched to a gene: 4. The CDR3 is 14 residues long. CDR3 coding DNA: TGTGCCAGCAGTGCAACAGGGGGAAAAGAGACCCAGTACTTC. Translating it yields CASSATGGKETQYF.

The chain is built from TRBV7-2 and TRBJ1-2; 7 bases map to TRBD1. The CDR3 has 12 residues. Germline CDR1 and CDR2: SGHTA and FQGNSA. V lost 5 bases to trimming and J lost 8 bases; unmatched junction nucleotides: 5. CDR3 in DNA: TGTGCCAGCAGCCGGAACAGGGGAGGCTACACCTTC. This translates into CASSRNRGGYTF.

This clone was observed once. V usage is TRBV27 and J usage is TRBJ1-2, with a weak D call TRBD1 (5 bases). Germline V gives CDR1 MNHEY, CDR2 SMNVEV (reference sequence). This CDR3 is built from 13 residues. Trimming cost V 5 bases and J 7 bases, with 14 bases left between them. The CDR3 protein is CASSPRRDSGYTF. CDR3 sequence (DNA): TGTGCCAGCAGTCCGCGGAGGGACTCTGGCTACACCTTC.

This CDR3 reads CASSGGAISNQPQHF. The CDR3 nucleotides read TGTGCCAGCTCCGGGGGGGCAATTAGCAATCAGCCCCAGCATTTT. The chain is built from TRBV6-1 and TRBJ1-5; D may be TRBD1 (6 bases). Germline CDR1 and CDR2: MNHNS and SASEGT. This CDR3 comprises 15 residues. The V end lost 8 bases, the J end lost 0 bases, and 14 bases lay between the germline ends.

This chain links TRBV2 with TRBJ1-1, with D possibly being TRBD1 (5 bases). The CDR3 runs 15 residues. Germline V gives CDR1 SNHLY, CDR2 FYNNEI. The V end was cut by 5 bases, the J end by 3 bases, with 16 bases between. CDR3: CASSNGRSGDTEAFF. CDR3 coding DNA: TGTGCCAGCAGTAACGGCCGCTCGGGGGACACTGAAGCTTTCTTT.

The J gene is TRBJ1-1, the V gene TRBV7-2, with a tentative D call TRBD1 (5 bases). Germline assignment: CDR1 SGHTA and CDR2 FQGNSA. This CDR3 is 16 amino acids long. V was shortened by 2 bases and J by 1 base, with 14 bases between the two germline ends. CDR3 loop: CASSLSGGGRNTEAFF. CDR3 coding DNA: TGTGCCAGCAGCTTATCTGGGGGGGGACGGAACACTGAAGCTTTCTTT.

The rearrangement uses TRBV5-5 and TRBJ2-3, with D possibly TRBD1 on 5 matching bases. Looked up from germline, CDR1 is SGHKS and CDR2 is YYEKEE (reference sequence). CDR3 size: 15 residues. Trimming shortened V by 6 bases and J by 4 bases, and 18 bases separated the two germline ends. CDR3 sequence reads: CASTQGPESADTQYF. CDR3 sequence (DNA): TGTGCCAGCACCCAGGGCCCGGAGAGCGCAGATACGCAGTATTTT.

V is TRBV4-1 and J is TRBJ2-1; 9 bases line up with TRBD2. J was trimmed by 6 bases and V by 1 base; bases with no gene match: 7. The length of the CDR3 is 16 residues. CDR1 and CDR2 from the germline V gene are MGHRA and YSYEKL. CDR3 loop: CASSQASGALGNEQFF. The CDR3 DNA sequence: TGCGCCAGCAGCCAAGCTAGCGGGGCCCTGGGCAATGAGCAGTTCTTC.

This rearrangement joins TRBV28 to TRBJ1-3, with 7 nucleotides matching TRBD1. Trimming cost V 6 bases and J 4 bases; bases outside gene matches: 6. The germline CDR1 and CDR2 sequences are MDHEN and SYDVKM. The CDR3 runs to 14 residues. The CDR3 DNA is TGTGCCAGCAGAACAGGGGAAAGGGGAAACACCATATATTTT. It yields the protein CASRTGERGNTIYF.

The chain combines TRBV5-1 with TRBJ1-1, with TRBD1 identical over 10 bases. Germline V lookup: CDR1 SGHRS, CDR2 YFSETQ. Losses at the gene ends were 4 bases for V and 0 bases for J; bases not matched to a gene: 12. The CDR3 is 18 residues long. Written as DNA, the CDR3 is TGCGCCAGCAGCAACCGGGGACAGGGGTTGGCAATGAACACTGAAGCTTTCTTT. This translates into CASSNRGQGLAMNTEAFF.

The rearrangement joins TRBV2 to TRBJ1-4, with 10 bases identical to TRBD1. V was pared by 6 bases and J by 0 bases, with 7 bases of the junction left unmatched. There are 17 residues in the CDR3. Germline V gene data show CDR1 as SNHLY and CDR2 as FYNNEI. CDR3 in DNA: TGTGCCAGCAGGGGGGGACAGGGGACCCCAACTAATGAAAAACTGTTTTTT. Residues: CASRGGQGTPTNEKLFF.

The rearrangement joins TRBV4-3 to TRBJ2-3, with 14 positions matching TRBD2. Trimming removed 0 bases from V and 3 bases from J; junction bases left unmatched: 8. Germline-derived CDR1 and CDR2 are LGHNA and YSLEER. This CDR3 is 19 amino acids long. DNA of the CDR3: TGCGCCAGCAGCCAAGAGTCTCGACTAGCGGGGGGGCGGACAGATACGCAGTATTTT. This encodes CASSQESRLAGGRTDTQYF.